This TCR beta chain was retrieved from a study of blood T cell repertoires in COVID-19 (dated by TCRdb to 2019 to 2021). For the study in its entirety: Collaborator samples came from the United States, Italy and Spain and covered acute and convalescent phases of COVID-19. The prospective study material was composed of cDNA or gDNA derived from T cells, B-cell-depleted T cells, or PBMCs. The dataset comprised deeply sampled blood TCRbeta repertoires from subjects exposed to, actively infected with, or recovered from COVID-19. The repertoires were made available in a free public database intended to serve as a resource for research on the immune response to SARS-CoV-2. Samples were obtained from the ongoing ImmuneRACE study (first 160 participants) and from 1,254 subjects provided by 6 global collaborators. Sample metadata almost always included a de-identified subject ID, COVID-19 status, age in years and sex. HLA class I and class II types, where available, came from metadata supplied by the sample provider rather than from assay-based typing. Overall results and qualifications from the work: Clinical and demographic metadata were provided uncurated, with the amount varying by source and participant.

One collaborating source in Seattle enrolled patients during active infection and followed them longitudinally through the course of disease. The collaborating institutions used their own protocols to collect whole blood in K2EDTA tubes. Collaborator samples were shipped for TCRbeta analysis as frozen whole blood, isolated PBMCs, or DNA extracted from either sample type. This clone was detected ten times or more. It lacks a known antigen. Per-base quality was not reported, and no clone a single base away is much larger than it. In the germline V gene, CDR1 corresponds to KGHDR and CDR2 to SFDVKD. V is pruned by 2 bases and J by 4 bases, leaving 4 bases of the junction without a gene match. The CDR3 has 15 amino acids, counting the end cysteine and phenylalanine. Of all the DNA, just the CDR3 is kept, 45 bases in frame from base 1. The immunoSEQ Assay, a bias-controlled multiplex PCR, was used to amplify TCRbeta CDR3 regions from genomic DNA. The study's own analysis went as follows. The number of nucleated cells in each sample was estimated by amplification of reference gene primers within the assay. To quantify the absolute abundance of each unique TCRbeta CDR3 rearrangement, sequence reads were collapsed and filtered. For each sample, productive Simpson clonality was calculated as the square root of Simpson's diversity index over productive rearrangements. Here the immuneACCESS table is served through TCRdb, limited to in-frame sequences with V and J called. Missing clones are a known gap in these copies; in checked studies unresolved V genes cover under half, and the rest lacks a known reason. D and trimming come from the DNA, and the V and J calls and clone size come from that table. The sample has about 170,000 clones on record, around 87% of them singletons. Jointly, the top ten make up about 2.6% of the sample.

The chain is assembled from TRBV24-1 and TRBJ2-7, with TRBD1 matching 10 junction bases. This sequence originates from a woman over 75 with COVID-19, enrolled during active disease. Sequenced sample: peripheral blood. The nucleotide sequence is TGTGCCACCAGTGATTCGGACAGGGGGATTTACGAGCAGTACTTC. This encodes CATSDSDRGIYEQYF.